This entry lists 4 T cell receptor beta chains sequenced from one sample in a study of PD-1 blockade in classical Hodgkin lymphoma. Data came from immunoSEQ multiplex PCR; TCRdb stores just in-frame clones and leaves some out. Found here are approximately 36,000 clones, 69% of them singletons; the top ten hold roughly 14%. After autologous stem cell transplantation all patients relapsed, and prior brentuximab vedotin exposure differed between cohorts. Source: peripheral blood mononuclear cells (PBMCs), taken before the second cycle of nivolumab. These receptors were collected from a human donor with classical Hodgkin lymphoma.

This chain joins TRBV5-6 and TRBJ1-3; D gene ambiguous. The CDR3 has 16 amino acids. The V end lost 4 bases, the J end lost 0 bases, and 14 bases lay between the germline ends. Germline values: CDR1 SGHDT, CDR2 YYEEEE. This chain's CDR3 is CASSNGSPSSGNTIYF. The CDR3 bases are TGTGCCAGCAGCAACGGGAGCCCAAGCTCTGGAAACACCATATATTTT. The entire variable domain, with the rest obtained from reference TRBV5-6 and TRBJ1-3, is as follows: DAGVTQSPTHLIKTRGQQVTLRCSPKSGHDTVSWYQQALGQGPQFIFQYYEEEERQRGNFPDRFSGHQFPNYSSELNVNALLLGDSALYLCASSNGSPSSGNTIYFGEGSWLTVV.

CDR3 coding DNA: TGTGCCAGCAGTGGACTAGCGAAGAGCACAGATACGCAGTATTTT. Translation: CASSGLAKSTDTQYF. This chain joins TRBV25-1 and TRBJ2-3; TRBD2 matches 8 bases. Germline values: CDR1 MGHDK, CDR2 SYGVNS. The V segment lost 4 bases and the J segment 0 bases; nucleotides outside the gene matches: 3. CDR3 length: 15 residues.

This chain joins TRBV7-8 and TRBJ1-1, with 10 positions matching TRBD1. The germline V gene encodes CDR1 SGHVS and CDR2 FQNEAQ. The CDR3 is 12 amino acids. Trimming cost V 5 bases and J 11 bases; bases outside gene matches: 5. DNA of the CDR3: TGTGCCAGCAGCCTGGACAGGGGGGAGGCTTTCTTT. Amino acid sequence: CASSLDRGEAFF.

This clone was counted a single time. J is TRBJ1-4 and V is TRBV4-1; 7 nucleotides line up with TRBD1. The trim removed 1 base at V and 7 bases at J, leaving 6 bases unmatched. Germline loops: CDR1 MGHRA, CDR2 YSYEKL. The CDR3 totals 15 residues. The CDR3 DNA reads TGCGCCAGCAGCCAAGCCGGGACAGTGGGTGAAAAACTGTTTTTT. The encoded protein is CASSQAGTVGEKLFF.